The 25 T cell receptor beta chains listed next were all sequenced from one sample in a study of CD8+CD57+ T cells in acquired aplastic anemia. The patients chosen for sequencing had shown expansion of CD8+CD57+ cells (detected by flow cytometry). Genomic DNA was employed as the template in profiling TCR beta VDJ and CDR3. A single record per CDR3 protein comes from TCRdb applying MiXCR to the reads. Altogether some 160,000 distinct CDR3 sequences are present, 40% to 50% being singletons, with the ten largest covering about 30%. The sequenced sample consisted of sorted CD4+, CD8+, or CD8+CD57+ T cells (not recorded which) from PBMCs. The receptors were gathered from a human donor with aplastic anemia.

This clonotype was seen ten or more times. The J gene is TRBJ2-7, the V gene TRBV30, with D unclear. This CDR3 is built from 11 residues. From germline, CDR1 is GTSNPN and CDR2 SVGIG (reference sequence). Trimming shortened V by 4 bases and J by 2 bases, and 6 bases separated the two germline ends. The CDR3: CAWTMAYEQYF. CDR3 coding DNA: TGTGCCTGGACGATGGCCTACGAGCAGTACTTC.

V gene TRBV20-1 combines with J gene TRBJ1-2; D gene uncertain. Deletions cut 1 base from V and 3 bases from J, with 9 bases between. The CDR3 length is 13 residues. Germline assignment: CDR1 DFQATT and CDR2 SNEGSKA (reference sequence). The CDR3: CSARAQRDYGYTF. The DNA of the CDR3 is TGCAGTGCTAGAGCGCAAAGAGACTATGGCTACACCTTC.

This clonotype showed up just a few times. V usage is TRBV12-3 or TRBV12-4 and J usage is TRBJ1-2; 9 bases are shared with TRBD1. The CDR3 consists of 18 residues. V shed 6 bases, J shed 2 bases, and the junction held 16 bases outside the gene matches. CDR3 nucleotides: TGTGCCAGCAGAACTTCGTTTTCAGGGGACAGGGAAAACTATGGCTACACCTTC. This sequence encodes CASRTSFSGDRENYGYTF.

This clonotype showed up many times. The chain is built from TRBV2 and TRBJ2-1; 7 nucleotides line up with TRBD1. Per the germline V gene, CDR1 is SNHLY and CDR2 is FYNNEI. V lost 10 bases to trimming and J lost 6 bases; unmatched junction nucleotides: 9. The CDR3 covers 13 residues. The CDR3 nucleotides are TGTGCCATATTAGAGGACAGGCCCAATGAGCAGTTCTTC. Translating gives CAILEDRPNEQFF.

The genes are TRBV11-1 and TRBJ2-6; TRBD2 aligns across 9 bases. The CDR3 has 17 amino acids. Germline trimming cut 2 bases from V and 4 bases from J; bases unmatched to any gene: 6. CDR1 and CDR2 from the germline V gene are SGHAT and FQDESV (reference sequence). CDR3 protein: CASSLPSGDPGANVLTF. For the CDR3, the DNA is TGTGCCAGCAGCTTACCTAGCGGGGATCCCGGGGCCAACGTCCTGACTTTC.

This clonotype was detected a few times. The V gene is TRBV30, the J gene TRBJ2-1; TRBD2 matches at 12 bases. V trimming: 5 bases; J trimming: 7 bases; junction bases outside the gene matches: 6. Germline values: CDR1 GTSNPN, CDR2 SVGIG (reference sequence). This CDR3 has 14 residues. CDR3 sequence (DNA): TGTGCCTGGGAGACTAGCGGGAGATTTAATGAGCAGTTCTTC. Translation gives CAWETSGRFNEQFF.

V gene TRBV20-1 combines with J gene TRBJ2-3, with 10 bases matching TRBD2. Germline V gene data show CDR1 as DFQATT and CDR2 as SNEGSKA (reference sequence). With V trimmed by 4 bases and J by 1 base, 11 bases remained unmatched. This CDR3 contains 17 residues. CDR3 in amino acids: CSAKRLAGDWGTDTQYF. CDR3 sequence (DNA): TGCAGTGCTAAGCGGCTAGCGGGAGATTGGGGCACAGATACGCAGTATTTT.

The chain combines TRBV25-1 with TRBJ1-3; D call uncertain. Germline V CDR1 and CDR2: MGHDK, SYGVNS. V was trimmed by 3 bases and J by 0 bases, leaving 9 bases between them. The CDR3 has 15 amino acids. The CDR3 coding sequence is TGTGCCAGCAGTGACGGACCGAACTCTGGAAACACCATATATTTT. Amino acid sequence: CASSDGPNSGNTIYF.

The V gene is TRBV15, the J gene TRBJ2-7; TRBD2 matches at 7 bases. Germline-derived CDR1 and CDR2 are LNHNV and YYDKDF (reference sequence). This CDR3 has 15 residues. The V gene end was trimmed by 3 bases and the J gene end by 2 bases; junction bases not matched to a gene: 7. The CDR3 nucleotides read TGTGCCACCAGCAGCCTACTAGCGCGAGCCTACGAGCAGTACTTC. As protein: CATSSLLARAYEQYF.

About this clonotype: A read error may account for a junction end that differs from germline. V gene TRBV6-6 combines with J gene TRBJ2-3, with D perhaps TRBD2 (5 bases). This CDR3 is built from 15 residues. In germline, CDR1 is MNHNY, CDR2 SVGAGI (reference sequence). CDR3 sequence reads: CAISYVRGSTDTQYF. DNA for the CDR3: TGTGCCATCAGTTACGTACGGGGTAGCACAGATACGCAGTATTTT.

A remark on this clonotype: One end of the junction fails to match germline, which may point to a read error. The chain employs TRBV7-7 and TRBJ2-5; TRBD2 aligns across 10 bases. The CDR3 has 16 residues. From germline, CDR1 is SSHAT and CDR2 FNYEAQ (reference sequence). This chain's CDR3 is CASRKTGTSDWETQYF. In DNA, the CDR3 is TGTGCTAGCAGAAAGACCGGGACTAGCGACTGGGAGACCCAGTACTTC.

With respect to this clonotype: A read error may account for a junction end that differs from germline. The chain carries TRBV5-1 and TRBJ1-1; maybe TRBD1 (6 bases). Germline assignment: CDR1 SGHRS and CDR2 YFSETQ. CDR3 size: 15 residues. CDR3 protein: CASPNGGRGMPDAFF. The CDR3 nucleotides read TGCGCCAGCCCCAATGGGGGTAGGGGGATGCCTGACGCTTTCTTT.

The rearrangement uses TRBV10-3 and TRBJ1-1, with D possibly matching TRBD1 (5 bases). The CDR3 extends over 14 amino acids. Deletions cut 10 bases from V and 0 bases from J, with 15 bases between. CDR1 and CDR2 from the germline V gene are ENHRY and SYGVKD. CDR3 coding DNA: TGTGCCACCCGATCCGGGACCTTGAACACTGAAGCTTTCTTT. The encoded protein is CATRSGTLNTEAFF.

This clonotype was detected ten times or more. The rearrangement uses TRBV5-1 and TRBJ1-1; 9 nucleotides line up with TRBD1. V shed 2 bases, J shed 11 bases, and the junction held 7 bases outside the gene matches. From germline, CDR1 is SGHRS and CDR2 YFSETQ. The CDR3 is 13 residues long. In nucleotides, the CDR3 is TGCGCCAGCAGCTTCAGGGACAGGGCGGACGCTTTCTTT. Amino acid sequence: CASSFRDRADAFF.

The chain employs TRBV15 and TRBJ1-2, with unresolved D. Deletions cut 0 bases from V and 5 bases from J, with 4 bases between. The CDR3 runs to 12 residues. Germline V gene data show CDR1 as LNHNV and CDR2 as YYDKDF (reference sequence). This CDR3 is CATSREGYGYTF. In DNA, the CDR3 is TGTGCCACCAGCAGAGAGGGTTATGGCTACACCTTC. The variable domain in full, with the rest retrieved from reference TRBV15 and TRBJ1-2, is DAMVIQNPRYQVTQFGKPVTLSCSQTLNHNVMYWYQQKSSQAPKLLFHYYDKDFNNEADTPDNFQSRRPNTSFCFLDIRSPGLGDTAMYLCATSREGYGYTFGSGTRLTVV.

V gene TRBV3-1 combines with J gene TRBJ2-1, with 13 bases identical to TRBD2. In germline, CDR1 is LGHDT, CDR2 YNNKEL (reference sequence). This CDR3 is 14 amino acids long. Unmatched junction bases numbered 3, after V lost 4 bases and J lost 9 bases. CDR3 nucleotide sequence: TGTGCCAGCAGCCCCCGGACTAGCGGGAGTGAGCAGTTCTTC. Protein sequence: CASSPRTSGSEQFF.

This clonotype was observed at least ten times. This chain joins TRBV20-1 and TRBJ2-5; 8 bases map to TRBD2. V trimming: 3 bases; J trimming: 1 base; junction bases outside the gene matches: 4. The germline V gene has CDR1 DFQATT and CDR2 SNEGSKA (reference sequence). The CDR3 covers 14 residues. The CDR3 region has the DNA TGCAGTGCTAGCGCTCGGGAGGGCCAAGAGACCCAGTACTTC. It codes for CSASAREGQETQYF.

The rearrangement joins TRBV19 to TRBJ1-6; 7 nucleotides match TRBD1. CDR3 length: 12 amino acids. The junction had 7 bases not matched to a gene; V was cut back by 9 bases and J by 11 bases. Looked up from germline, CDR1 is LNHDA and CDR2 is SQIVND (reference sequence). The CDR3 nucleotides read TGTGCCAGCGGTGCTAGGGGGCCACCCCTCCACTTT. This sequence encodes CASGARGPPLHF.

CDR3 in DNA: TGTGCCACCAGGGACTCCGCCGGGGAGCTGTTTTTT. Translated, it gives CATRDSAGELFF. The chain uses TRBV24-1 and TRBJ2-2, with a tentative D call TRBD2 (5 bases). CDR3 length: 12 residues. Germline values: CDR1 KGHDR, CDR2 SFDVKD. V shed 7 bases and J shed 6 bases, with 8 bases lying between them.

This clonotype was detected a few times. The V call is TRBV7-7, the J call TRBJ2-5, with 9 bases matching TRBD1. Germline V gives CDR1 SSHAT, CDR2 FNYEAQ (reference sequence). This CDR3 spans 13 amino acids. Trimming took 5 bases from V and 5 from J; bases not matched to a gene: 3. In DNA, the CDR3 is TGTGCCAGCAGCCCGGACAGGGGCGAGACCCAGTACTTC. Residues: CASSPDRGETQYF.

This clonotype was counted between two and nine times. J is TRBJ2-7 and V is TRBV28; D may be TRBD2 (5 bases). Germline CDR1 MDHEN, CDR2 SYDVKM. This CDR3 region has 12 residues. V lost 5 bases and J 3 bases, leaving 8 bases between the germline ends. Written as DNA, the CDR3 is TGTGCCAGCAGTCTCCGGGACTACGAGCAGTACTTC. Encoded protein: CASSLRDYEQYF.

This clonotype was picked up many times. The chain is built from TRBV13 and TRBJ1-2; maybe TRBD1 (5 bases). Germline CDR1 and CDR2: PRHDT and FYEKMQ (reference sequence). V was pared by 1 base and J by 3 bases, with 15 bases between. The CDR3 is 16 amino acids. The CDR3, as DNA: TGTGCCAGCAGCTTAGCCTGGGGGAGGCAGCACTATGGCTACACCTTC. This gives the protein CASSLAWGRQHYGYTF.

The chain is built from TRBV20-1 and TRBJ1-2, with D uncertain. CDR1 DFQATT and CDR2 SNEGSKA come from the germline V gene (reference sequence). CDR3 length: 12 residues. Deletions cut 0 bases from V and 3 bases from J, with 5 bases between. The CDR3 is CSAREEDYGYTF. Here the CDR3 DNA reads TGCAGTGCTAGAGAGGAAGACTATGGCTACACCTTC.

The chain joins TRBV20-1 to TRBJ1-2, with TRBD1 matching over 10 bases. The V and J ends lost 0 bases and 4 bases, in that order; junction bases with no gene match: 5. Germline V gene data show CDR1 as DFQATT and CDR2 as SNEGSKA (reference sequence). The CDR3 totals 15 residues. This CDR3 is CSARDVGTGVYGYTF. DNA for the CDR3: TGCAGTGCTAGAGATGTCGGGACAGGGGTCTATGGCTACACCTTC.

This clonotype appeared a few times. The CDR3 spells CASRPANTEAFF. As DNA, the CDR3 is TGTGCCAGCAGACCAGCGAACACTGAAGCTTTCTTT. This sequence joins TRBV6-2 or TRBV6-3 and TRBJ1-1; D unresolved. The CDR3 is made up of 12 amino acids. V was pared by 6 bases and J by 1 base, with 6 bases between. The germline CDR1 and CDR2 sequences are MNHEY and SVGEGT.